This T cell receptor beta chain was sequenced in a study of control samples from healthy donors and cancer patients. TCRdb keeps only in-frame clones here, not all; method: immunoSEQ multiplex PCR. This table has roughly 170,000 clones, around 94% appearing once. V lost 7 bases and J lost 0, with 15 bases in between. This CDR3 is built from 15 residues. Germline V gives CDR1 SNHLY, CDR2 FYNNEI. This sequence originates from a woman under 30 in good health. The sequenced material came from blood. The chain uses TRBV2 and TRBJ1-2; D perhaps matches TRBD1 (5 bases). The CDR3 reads CASITQGSPNYGYTF. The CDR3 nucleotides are TGTGCCAGCATTACCCAGGGATCCCCTAACTATGGCTACACCTTC. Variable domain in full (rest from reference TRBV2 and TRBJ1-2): EPEVTQTPSHQVTQMGQEVILRCVPISNHLYFYWYRQILGQKVEFLVSFYNNEISEKSEIFDDQFSVERPDGSNFTLKIRSTKLEDSAMYFCASITQGSPNYGYTFGSGTRLTVV.